The 29 T cell receptor beta chains reported below all come from one sample, sequenced in a study of T-cell memory formation after mild COVID-19. TCRdb ran MiXCR on the 5' RACE reads and lists one entry per CDR3 protein. The top ten clones hold 20% to 25% of a sample with about 340,000 distinct CDR3 sequences, approximately 15% of them seen once. Specimen: PBMCs or a T cell subset sorted from them (not recorded which). The receptors stem from a man aged 18-30 years who had mild COVID-19 (a few samples of this study predate the infection). Cell type and time point are not known.

The chain combines TRBV28 with TRBJ2-7; 9 positions agree with TRBD1. This CDR3 has 15 residues. Germline V gives CDR1 MDHEN, CDR2 SYDVKM. Germline trimming cut 4 bases from V and 10 bases from J; bases unmatched to any gene: 14. This chain's CDR3 is CASSSGTGLREGQYV. For the CDR3, the DNA is TGTGCCAGCAGTTCGGGGACAGGGTTGAGGGAGGGACAGTACGTC.

The chain carries TRBV5-1 and TRBJ1-1, with 11 bases fitting TRBD1. Germline loops: CDR1 SGHRS, CDR2 YFSETQ. This CDR3 region has 17 residues. V was pared by 4 bases and J by 0 bases, with 8 bases of the junction left unmatched. CDR3 bases: TGCGCCAGCAGCCCCGGACAGGGGGCTTCGGTGAACACTGAAGCTTTCTTT. Amino acid sequence: CASSPGQGASVNTEAFF.

This chain joins TRBV6-2 or TRBV6-3 and TRBJ2-7, with 7 bases fitting TRBD1. Losses at the gene ends were 2 bases for V and 4 bases for J; bases not matched to a gene: 2. Germline V gene lookup returns CDR1 MNHEY and CDR2 SVGEGT. The CDR3 has 13 amino acids. DNA for the CDR3: TGTGCCAGCAGTTACGGGACAGAATACGAGCAGTACTTC. As protein: CASSYGTEYEQYF.

This clonotype was seen ten or more times. The chain links TRBV20-1 to TRBJ1-1; D remains unclear. The V and J ends lost 0 bases and 0 bases respectively, with 8 bases between them. Per germline, CDR1 DFQATT and CDR2 SNEGSKA (reference sequence). The CDR3 length is 14 residues. CDR3 in DNA: TGCAGTGCTAGAGATGAGGGAGTGAACACTGAAGCTTTCTTT. Protein: CSARDEGVNTEAFF.

The chain is built from TRBV3-1 and TRBJ2-4; D is unresolved. The V end lost 0 bases, the J end lost 4 bases, and 7 bases lay between the germline ends. Germline V gene lookup returns CDR1 LGHDT and CDR2 YNNKEL (reference sequence). The CDR3 is 14 residues long. DNA of the CDR3: TGTGCCAGCAGCCAAGAGGGTAGTAAAAACATTCAGTACTTC. The encoded protein is CASSQEGSKNIQYF.

The V and J genes are TRBV20-1 and TRBJ1-1; TRBD1 might be the D (6 bases). V was trimmed by 6 bases and J by 0 bases, leaving 11 bases between them. This CDR3 has 13 amino acids. Germline V lookup: CDR1 DFQATT, CDR2 SNEGSKA (reference sequence). CDR3 coding DNA: TGCAGTGCCCGGACAGTCATGAACACTGAAGCTTTCTTT. Translation: CSARTVMNTEAFF.

This clonotype was seen a few times. The CDR3 DNA reads TGTGCCAGCAGCACATTTCAGGGTCAGCCCCAGCATTTT. Its protein is CASSTFQGQPQHF. The V and J genes are TRBV5-8 and TRBJ1-5; possibly TRBD1 for D (5 bases). CDR1 SGHTS and CDR2 YDEGEE come from the germline V gene. The CDR3 loop spans 13 amino acids. Trimming took off 4 bases at V and 6 bases at J, with 11 bases between the two ends.

The gene calls are TRBV19 and TRBJ2-7; TRBD2 might be the D (5 bases). Germline V CDR1 and CDR2: LNHDA, SQIVND (reference sequence). The V end was cut by 6 bases, the J end by 2 bases, with 17 bases between. The CDR3 runs 15 residues. CDR3 amino acids: CASRTEGTSAYEQYF. The CDR3 DNA sequence: TGTGCCAGTAGGACCGAGGGAACATCAGCCTACGAGCAGTACTTC.

J is TRBJ2-1 and V is TRBV13; TRBD1 agrees at 9 bases. The CDR3 consists of 12 residues. The germline V gene has CDR1 PRHDT and CDR2 FYEKMQ (reference sequence). Germline trimming cut 11 bases from V and 10 bases from J; bases unmatched to any gene: 9. CDR3 residues: CAGQQGAGEQFF. CDR3 nucleotides: TGTGCCGGACAACAGGGGGCTGGGGAGCAGTTCTTC.

This clonotype was picked up many times. The gene calls are TRBV7-9 and TRBJ1-2; D possibly corresponds to TRBD1 (6 bases). The germline CDR1 and CDR2 sequences are SEHNR and FQNEAQ (reference sequence). The length of the CDR3 is 13 residues. With 2 bases removed from V and 6 bases from J, the gap between germline ends came to 10 bases. In nucleotides, the CDR3 is TGTGCCAGCAGCTTACGGGGGGCGCATGGCTACACCTTC. This translates into CASSLRGAHGYTF.

In its sample, this clonotype was seen many times. The chain employs TRBV9 and TRBJ2-3, with 7 bases matching TRBD1. Looked up from germline, CDR1 is SGDLS and CDR2 is YYNGEE. This CDR3 has 16 residues. Unmatched junction bases numbered 8, after V lost 2 bases and J lost 2 bases. The CDR3 region is CASSVGGTATTDTQYF. The CDR3 DNA sequence: TGTGCCAGCAGCGTTGGTGGGACAGCCACCACAGATACGCAGTATTTT.

This clonotype has at least ten counts. The chain recombines TRBV7-2 with TRBJ2-5; D is perhaps TRBD2 (6 bases). Trimming cost V 2 bases and J 5 bases, with 12 bases left between them. The CDR3 is 14 amino acids. The germline gives CDR1 SGHTA, CDR2 FQGNSA. The CDR3 DNA reads TGTGCCAGCAGCTTAATGGTGGCGGGGGAGACCCAGTACTTC. Its protein product is CASSLMVAGETQYF. The full variable domain, completed using reference TRBV7-2 and TRBJ2-5, is GAGVSQSPSNKVTEKGKDVELRCDPISGHTALYWYRQSLGQGLEFLIYFQGNSAPDKSGLPSDRFSAERTGGSVSTLTIQRTQQEDSAVYLCASSLMVAGETQYFGPGTRLLVL.

This sequence joins TRBV9 and TRBJ2-3; D assignment may be TRBD1 or TRBD2 (6 bases each). V shed 8 bases and J shed 1 base, with 17 bases lying between them. In germline, CDR1 is SGDLS, CDR2 YYNGEE. This CDR3 comprises 15 residues. The CDR3 DNA reads TGTGCCAGTCGCAAGGGGGGCCAGGGCACAGATACGCAGTATTTT. Amino acid sequence: CASRKGGQGTDTQYF.

The chain uses TRBV7-2 and TRBJ1-5, with TRBD1 as a possible D gene (5 bases). V was trimmed by 6 bases and J by 3 bases, leaving 12 bases between them. Germline CDR1 and CDR2: SGHTA and FQGNSA. The CDR3 length is 14 residues. The CDR3 DNA follows: TGTGCCAGCAGTCCGGGACTTATCAATCAGCCCCAGCATTTT. This gives the protein CASSPGLINQPQHF.

The chain has TRBV20-1 and TRBJ2-4; D unresolved. V was clipped by 5 bases and J by 9 bases, with 20 bases between them. CDR3 length: 14 residues. Germline V lookup: CDR1 DFQATT, CDR2 SNEGSKA (reference sequence). The CDR3 loop reads CSAAPSTVDGIQYF. The CDR3 nucleotides read TGCAGTGCTGCCCCTAGTACGGTTGATGGCATTCAGTACTTC.

There are a few counts of this clonotype. The chain employs TRBV24-1 and TRBJ2-3; weak D call: TRBD2 (6 bases). The CDR3 runs 19 residues. Germline assignment: CDR1 KGHDR and CDR2 SFDVKD. Trimming stripped 3 bases from V and 1 base from J, with 22 bases between. Here the CDR3 reads CATSDGGGSGGWGTDTQYF. CDR3 in DNA: TGTGCCACCAGTGATGGGGGAGGTAGCGGAGGCTGGGGCACAGATACGCAGTATTTT.

The chain employs TRBV2 and TRBJ2-3, with 9 bases matching TRBD2. This CDR3 is built from 15 residues. Trimming at V came to 2 bases and at J to 1 base, leaving 1 base not matched to a gene. The germline V gene has CDR1 SNHLY and CDR2 FYNNEI. The CDR3 sequence: CASSEPSGGTDTQYF. The CDR3 DNA reads TGTGCCAGCAGTGAACCTAGCGGGGGCACAGATACGCAGTATTTT.

The gene calls are TRBV4-3 and TRBJ2-3; tentatively, D is TRBD2 (5 bases). V lost 0 bases and J 0 bases, leaving 13 bases between the germline ends. This CDR3 has 17 residues. From germline, CDR1 is LGHNA and CDR2 YSLEER. CDR3 nucleotides: TGCGCCAGCAGCCAAGATCGTCCGGGGATGAGCACAGATACGCAGTATTTT. It is translated as CASSQDRPGMSTDTQYF.

The chain combines TRBV6-2 or TRBV6-3 with TRBJ1-1, with 11 bases matching TRBD1. Germline-derived CDR1 and CDR2 are MNHEY and SVGEGT. This CDR3 is built from 15 residues. Unmatched junction bases numbered 2, after V lost 4 bases and J lost 1 base. The CDR3 DNA sequence: TGTGCCAGCAGTTCCGGGACAGGGGGGAACACTGAAGCTTTCTTT. It codes for CASSSGTGGNTEAFF.

The CDR3 loop is CSAPPGATDTQYF. Here the CDR3 DNA reads TGCAGTGCTCCACCGGGAGCCACAGATACGCAGTATTTT. The chain has TRBV20-1 and TRBJ2-3; tentatively, D is TRBD2 (6 bases). The V gene's germline CDR1 is DFQATT and CDR2 SNEGSKA (reference sequence). With 5 bases removed from V and 2 bases from J, the gap between germline ends came to 11 bases. The CDR3 has 13 amino acids.

V usage is TRBV28 and J usage is TRBJ1-2, with unresolved D. V lost 0 bases, J lost 6 bases, and 8 bases lay in between. This CDR3 contains 13 residues. Looked up from germline, CDR1 is MDHEN and CDR2 is SYDVKM. CDR3 region: CASSLWSGDGYTF. The DNA of the CDR3 is TGTGCCAGCAGTTTATGGTCCGGGGATGGCTACACCTTC.

This clonotype has a handful of counts. The chain carries TRBV11-2 and TRBJ2-1; TRBD1 matches 11 bases. Germline CDR1 is SGHAT and CDR2 is FQNNGV. V shed 3 bases, J shed 6 bases, and the junction held 4 bases outside the gene matches. There are 15 residues in the CDR3. The DNA of the CDR3 is TGTGCCAGCAGCTTCCCGGGACAGGGGGGCAATGAGCAGTTCTTC. This gives the protein CASSFPGQGGNEQFF.

Here the CDR3 DNA reads TGTGCCAGCAGCCCGACCAAAGGGGTTTCTTGCGGGGAGCTGTTTTTT. Translating gives CASSPTKGVSCGELFF. The chain joins TRBV3-2 to TRBJ2-2; TRBD1 was called by the table and not checked on the DNA. TRBV3-2 is tagged as a pseudogene. The CDR3 has 16 residues.

This clonotype was detected ten times or more. The chain joins TRBV7-8 to TRBJ1-2; 7 bases map to TRBD1. Losses at the gene ends were 5 bases for V and 3 bases for J; bases not matched to a gene: 3. Germline-derived CDR1 and CDR2 are SGHVS and FQNEAQ. This CDR3 comprises 13 residues. The CDR3 DNA is TGTGCCAGCAGCCCCCAGGGGGACTATGGCTACACCTTC. Amino acid sequence: CASSPQGDYGYTF.

The V and J genes are TRBV19 and TRBJ1-6; D ambiguous. Trimming removed 0 bases from V and 9 bases from J, with 18 bases in between. Per the germline V gene, CDR1 is LNHDA and CDR2 is SQIVND (reference sequence). This CDR3 spans 17 amino acids. The CDR3 is CASSIDLAGGLASPLHF. For the CDR3, the DNA is TGTGCCAGTAGTATAGATCTGGCCGGCGGTCTCGCTTCACCCCTCCACTTT.

A few counts support this clonotype. This chain uses TRBV9 with TRBJ1-1; TRBD1 agrees at 9 bases. The CDR3 has 15 amino acids. J lost 4 bases, V lost 1 base, and 5 bases had no gene match. Germline V gives CDR1 SGDLS, CDR2 YYNGEE. The CDR3 sequence: CASSVSGQGTTEAFF. The DNA for the CDR3 is TGTGCCAGCAGCGTATCCGGACAGGGGACCACTGAAGCTTTCTTT.

The chain joins TRBV4-1 to TRBJ2-3; 10 nucleotides line up with TRBD2. This CDR3 has 16 amino acids. In germline, CDR1 is MGHRA, CDR2 YSYEKL. The V and J ends lost 4 bases and 6 bases, in that order; junction bases with no gene match: 10. CDR3 DNA: TGCGCCAGCAGCCCCCTGGAGCGGGGGGGCCTGGATACGCAGTATTTT. Translation gives CASSPLERGGLDTQYF.

There are a few counts of this clonotype. The V and J genes are TRBV12-5 and TRBJ1-5; D unresolved. There are 17 residues in the CDR3. V was cut by 4 bases and J by 0 bases, with 16 bases left in between. Per germline, CDR1 LGHNT and CDR2 FRNRAP. This CDR3 reads CASGSMANVGSNQPQHF. CDR3 nucleotides: TGTGCTAGTGGTTCCATGGCGAACGTCGGTAGCAATCAGCCCCAGCATTTT.

The chain is built from TRBV20-1 and TRBJ2-1; D call uncertain. Germline-derived CDR1 and CDR2 are DFQATT and SNEGSKA (reference sequence). V was clipped by 0 bases and J by 6 bases, with 12 bases between them. The CDR3 covers 14 residues. The CDR3: CSARDPARVNEQFF. CDR3 nucleotide sequence: TGCAGTGCTAGAGATCCCGCAAGGGTCAATGAGCAGTTCTTC.